This T cell receptor beta chain was documented in a study of blood T cell repertoires in COVID-19. Here immunoSEQ multiplex PCR was the method, and the copy in TCRdb shows in-frame clones only, minus some. This sample has a few hundred thousand clones; about 86% occur once, and the top ten carry under 2.5%. J gave up 2 bases and V 8 bases, and 3 bases lay outside the gene matches. Germline V lookup: CDR1 LNHDA, CDR2 SQIVND (reference sequence). The CDR3 runs to 12 residues. The sequence came from a young man with active or convalescent COVID-19. The chain uses TRBV19 and TRBJ2-7; 7 bases map to TRBD1. Sequencing used peripheral blood. CDR3 DNA: TGTGCCAGTGGGGACAGAGCCTACGAGCAGTACTTC. It specifies CASGDRAYEQYF.